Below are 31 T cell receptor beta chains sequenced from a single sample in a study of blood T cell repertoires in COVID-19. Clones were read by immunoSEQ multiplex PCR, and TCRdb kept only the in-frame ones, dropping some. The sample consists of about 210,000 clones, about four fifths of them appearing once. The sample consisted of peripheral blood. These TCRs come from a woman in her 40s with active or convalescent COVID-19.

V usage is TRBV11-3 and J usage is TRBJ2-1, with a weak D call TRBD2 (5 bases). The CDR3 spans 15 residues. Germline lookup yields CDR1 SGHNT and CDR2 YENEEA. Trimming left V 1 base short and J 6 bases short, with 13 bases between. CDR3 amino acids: CASSLVRGEGNEQFF. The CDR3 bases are TGTGCCAGCAGCTTAGTACGGGGAGAAGGCAATGAGCAGTTCTTC.

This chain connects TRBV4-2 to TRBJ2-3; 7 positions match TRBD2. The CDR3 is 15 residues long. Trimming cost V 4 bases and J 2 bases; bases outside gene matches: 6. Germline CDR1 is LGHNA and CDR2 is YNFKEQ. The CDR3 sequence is CASSPGLPATDTQYF. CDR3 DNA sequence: TGTGCCAGCAGCCCGGGACTACCCGCCACAGATACGCAGTATTTT.

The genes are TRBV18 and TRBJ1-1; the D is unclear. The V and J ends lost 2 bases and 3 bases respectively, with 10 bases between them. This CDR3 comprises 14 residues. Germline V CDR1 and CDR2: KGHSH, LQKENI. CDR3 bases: TGTGCCAGCTCACCATCGGAGTTCTACACTGAAGCTTTCTTT. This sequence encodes CASSPSEFYTEAFF.

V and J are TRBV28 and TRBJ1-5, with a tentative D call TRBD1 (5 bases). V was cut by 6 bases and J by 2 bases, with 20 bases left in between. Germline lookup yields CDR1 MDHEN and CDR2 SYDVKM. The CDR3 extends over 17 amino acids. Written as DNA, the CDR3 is TGTGCCAGCAGCAACGGGGGAGGGGTGACTGGCAATCAGCCCCAGCATTTT. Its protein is CASSNGGGVTGNQPQHF. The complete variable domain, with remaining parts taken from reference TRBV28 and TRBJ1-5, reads DVKVTQSSRYLVKRTGEKVFLECVQDMDHENMFWYRQDPGLGLRLIYFSYDVKMKEKGDIPEGYSVSREKKERFSLILESASTNQTSMYLCASSNGGGVTGNQPQHFGDGTRLSIL.

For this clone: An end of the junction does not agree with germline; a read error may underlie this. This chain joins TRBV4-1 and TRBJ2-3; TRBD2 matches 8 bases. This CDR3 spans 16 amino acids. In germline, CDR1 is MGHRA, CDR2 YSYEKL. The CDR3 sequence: CASRQVGRGDPDTQYF. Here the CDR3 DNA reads TGCGCCAGCAGGCAAGTGGGGCGGGGGGATCCAGATACGCAGTATTTT.

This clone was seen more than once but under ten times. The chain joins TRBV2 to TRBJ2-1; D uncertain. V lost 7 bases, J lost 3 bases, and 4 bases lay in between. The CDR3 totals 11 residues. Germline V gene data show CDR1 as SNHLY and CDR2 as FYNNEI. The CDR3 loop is CASTVYNEQFF. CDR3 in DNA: TGTGCCAGCACCGTCTACAATGAGCAGTTCTTC.

The CDR3 loop is CAWRRGPGGYEQYF. In DNA, the CDR3 is TGTGCCTGGAGAAGAGGGCCAGGGGGTTACGAGCAGTACTTC. V usage is TRBV30 and J usage is TRBJ2-7, with 7 nucleotides matching TRBD1. The V and J ends lost 3 bases and 4 bases, in that order; junction bases with no gene match: 9. Germline V gives CDR1 GTSNPN, CDR2 SVGIG (reference sequence). The CDR3 has 14 residues.

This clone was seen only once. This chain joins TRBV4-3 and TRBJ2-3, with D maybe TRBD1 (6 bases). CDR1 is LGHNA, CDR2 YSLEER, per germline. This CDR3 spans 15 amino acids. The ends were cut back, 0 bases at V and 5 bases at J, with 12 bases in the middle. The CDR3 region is CASSQEPGAGDTQYF. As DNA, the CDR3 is TGCGCCAGCAGCCAAGAACCAGGGGCGGGAGATACGCAGTATTTT.

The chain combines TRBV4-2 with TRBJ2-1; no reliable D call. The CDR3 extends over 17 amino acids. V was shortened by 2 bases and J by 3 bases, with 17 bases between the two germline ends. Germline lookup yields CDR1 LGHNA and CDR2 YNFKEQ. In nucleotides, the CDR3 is TGTGCCAGCAGCCAACTTAGTGCGAGAGACTTCTACAATGAGCAGTTCTTC. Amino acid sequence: CASSQLSARDFYNEQFF.

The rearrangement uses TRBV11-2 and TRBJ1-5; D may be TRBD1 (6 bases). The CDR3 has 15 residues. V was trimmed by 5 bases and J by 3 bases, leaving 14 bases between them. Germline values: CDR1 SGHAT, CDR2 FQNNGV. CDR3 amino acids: CASSRGGPTNQPQHF. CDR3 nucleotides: TGTGCCAGCAGCCGAGGGGGACCCACCAATCAGCCCCAGCATTTT.

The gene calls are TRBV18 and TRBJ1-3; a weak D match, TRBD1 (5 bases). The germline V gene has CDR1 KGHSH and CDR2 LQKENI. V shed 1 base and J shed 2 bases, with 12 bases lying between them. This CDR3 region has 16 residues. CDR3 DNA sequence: TGTGCCAGCTCACCACGAGTTTCAGGGCCTGGAAACACCATATATTTT. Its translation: CASSPRVSGPGNTIYF. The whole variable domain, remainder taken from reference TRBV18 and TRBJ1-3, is NAGVMQNPRHLVRRRGQEARLRCSPMKGHSHVYWYRQLPEEGLKFMVYLQKENIIDESGMPKERFSAEFPKEGPSILRIQQVVRGDSAAYFCASSPRVSGPGNTIYFGEGSWLTVV.

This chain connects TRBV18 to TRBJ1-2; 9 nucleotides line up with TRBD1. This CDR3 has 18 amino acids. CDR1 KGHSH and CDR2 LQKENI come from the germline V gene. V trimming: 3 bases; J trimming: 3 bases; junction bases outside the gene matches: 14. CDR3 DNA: TGTGCCAGCTCACCTCCGACAGGGGGGGATCCGGGGTACTATGGCTACACCTTC. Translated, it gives CASSPPTGGDPGYYGYTF.

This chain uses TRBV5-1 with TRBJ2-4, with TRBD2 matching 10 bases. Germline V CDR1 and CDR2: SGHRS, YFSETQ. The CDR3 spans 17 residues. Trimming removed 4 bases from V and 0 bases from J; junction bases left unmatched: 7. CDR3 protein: CASSKGLAELAKNIQYF. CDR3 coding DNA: TGCGCCAGCAGCAAAGGACTAGCGGAGTTAGCCAAAAACATTCAGTACTTC.

The chain's CDR3 is CASSPDSPRYNEQFF. The CDR3 DNA reads as TGTGCCAGCTCACCAGATAGTCCCAGGTACAATGAGCAGTTCTTC. The chain carries TRBV18 and TRBJ2-1; D remains ambiguous. The V gene lost 2 bases and the J gene lost 4 bases, with 12 bases spanning the gap. CDR3 length equals 15 residues. CDR1 and CDR2 (germline): KGHSH, LQKENI.

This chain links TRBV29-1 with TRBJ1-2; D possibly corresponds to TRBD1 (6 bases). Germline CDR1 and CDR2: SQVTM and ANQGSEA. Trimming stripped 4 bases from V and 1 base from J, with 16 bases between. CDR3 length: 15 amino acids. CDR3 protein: CSVVLGTPVNYGYTF. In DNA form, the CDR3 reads TGCAGCGTTGTCCTAGGGACACCCGTTAACTATGGCTACACCTTC. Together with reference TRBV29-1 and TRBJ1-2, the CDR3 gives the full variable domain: SAVISQKPSRDICQRGTSLTIQCQVDSQVTMMFWYRQQPGQSLTLIATANQGSEATYESGFVIDKFPISRPNLTFSTLTVSNMSPEDSSIYLCSVVLGTPVNYGYTFGSGTRLTVV.

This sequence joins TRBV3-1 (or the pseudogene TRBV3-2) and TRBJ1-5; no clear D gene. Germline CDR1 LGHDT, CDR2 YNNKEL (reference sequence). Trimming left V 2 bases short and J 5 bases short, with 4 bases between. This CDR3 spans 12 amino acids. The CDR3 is CASSQPYQPQHF. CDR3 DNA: TGTGCCAGCAGCCAACCCTATCAGCCCCAGCATTTT.

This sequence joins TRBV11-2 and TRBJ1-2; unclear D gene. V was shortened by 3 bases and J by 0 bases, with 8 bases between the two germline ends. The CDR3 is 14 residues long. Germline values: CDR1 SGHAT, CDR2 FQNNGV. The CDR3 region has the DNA TGTGCCAGCAGCTTCTCGGGGTCTAACTATGGCTACACCTTC. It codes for CASSFSGSNYGYTF. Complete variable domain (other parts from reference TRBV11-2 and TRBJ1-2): EAGVAQSPRYKIIEKRQSVAFWCNPISGHATLYWYQQILGQGPKLLIQFQNNGVVDDSQLPKDRFSAERLKGVDSTLKIQPAKLEDSAVYLCASSFSGSNYGYTFGSGTRLTVV.

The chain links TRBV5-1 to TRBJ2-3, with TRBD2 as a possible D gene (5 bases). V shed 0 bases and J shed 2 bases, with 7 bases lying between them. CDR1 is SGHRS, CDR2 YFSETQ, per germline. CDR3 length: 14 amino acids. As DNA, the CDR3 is TGCGCCAGCAGCTTGGGGACTTACACAGATACGCAGTATTTT. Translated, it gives CASSLGTYTDTQYF.

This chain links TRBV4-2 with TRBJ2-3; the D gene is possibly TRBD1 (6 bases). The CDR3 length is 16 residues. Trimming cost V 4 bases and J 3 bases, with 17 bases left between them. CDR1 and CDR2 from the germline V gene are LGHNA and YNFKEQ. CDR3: CASSRNRVGGTDTQYF. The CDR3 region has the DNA TGTGCCAGCAGCCGAAACAGGGTTGGGGGAACAGATACGCAGTATTTT.

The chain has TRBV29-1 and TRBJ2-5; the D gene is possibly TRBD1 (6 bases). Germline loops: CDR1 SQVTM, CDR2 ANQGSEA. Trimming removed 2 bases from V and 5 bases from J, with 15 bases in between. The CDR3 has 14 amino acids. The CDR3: CSVEIANRDETQYF. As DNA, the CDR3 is TGCAGCGTTGAAATCGCGAACAGGGACGAGACCCAGTACTTC. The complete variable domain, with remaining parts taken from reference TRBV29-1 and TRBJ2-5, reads SAVISQKPSRDICQRGTSLTIQCQVDSQVTMMFWYRQQPGQSLTLIATANQGSEATYESGFVIDKFPISRPNLTFSTLTVSNMSPEDSSIYLCSVEIANRDETQYFGPGTRLLVL.

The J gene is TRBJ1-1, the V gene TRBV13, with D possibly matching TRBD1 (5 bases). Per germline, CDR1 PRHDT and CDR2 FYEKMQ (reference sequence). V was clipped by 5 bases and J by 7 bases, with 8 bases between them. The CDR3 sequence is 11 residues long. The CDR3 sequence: CASSRDSEAFF. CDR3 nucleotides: TGTGCCAGCAGCCGCGACAGTGAAGCTTTCTTT. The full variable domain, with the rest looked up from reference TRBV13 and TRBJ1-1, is AAGVIQSPRHLIKEKRETATLKCYPIPRHDTVYWYQQGPGQDPQFLISFYEKMQSDKGSIPDRFSAQQFSDYHSELNMSSLELGDSALYFCASSRDSEAFFGQGTRLTVV.

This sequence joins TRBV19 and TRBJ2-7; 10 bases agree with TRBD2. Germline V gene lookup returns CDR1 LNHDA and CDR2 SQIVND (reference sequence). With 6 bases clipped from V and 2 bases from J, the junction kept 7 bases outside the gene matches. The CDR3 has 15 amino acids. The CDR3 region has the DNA TGTGCCAGTAGCGCTAGCGGGAGAGCAACCTACGAGCAGTACTTC. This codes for CASSASGRATYEQYF.

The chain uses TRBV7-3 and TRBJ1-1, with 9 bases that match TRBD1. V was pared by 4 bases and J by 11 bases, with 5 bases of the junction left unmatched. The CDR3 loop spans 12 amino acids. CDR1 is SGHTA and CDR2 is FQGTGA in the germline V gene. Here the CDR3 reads CASSSDRGEAFF. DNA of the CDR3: TGTGCCAGCAGCTCGGACAGGGGAGAGGCTTTCTTT.

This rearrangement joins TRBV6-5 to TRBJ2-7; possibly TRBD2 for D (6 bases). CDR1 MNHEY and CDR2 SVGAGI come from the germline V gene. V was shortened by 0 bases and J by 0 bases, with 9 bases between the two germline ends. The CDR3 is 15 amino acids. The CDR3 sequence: CASSYSGLPSYEQYF. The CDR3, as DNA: TGTGCCAGCAGTTACTCGGGACTGCCCTCCTACGAGCAGTACTTC.

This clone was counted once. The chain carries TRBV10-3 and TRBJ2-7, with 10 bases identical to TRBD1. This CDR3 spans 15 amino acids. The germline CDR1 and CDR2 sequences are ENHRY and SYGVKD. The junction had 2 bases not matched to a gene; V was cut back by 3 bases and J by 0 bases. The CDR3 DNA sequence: TGTGCCATCAGTGACCGGGACAGGGGCTCCTACGAGCAGTACTTC. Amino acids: CAISDRDRGSYEQYF.

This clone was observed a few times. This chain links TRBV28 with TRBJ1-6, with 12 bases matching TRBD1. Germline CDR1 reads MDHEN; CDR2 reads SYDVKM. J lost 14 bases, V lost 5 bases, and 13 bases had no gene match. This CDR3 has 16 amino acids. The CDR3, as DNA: TGTGCCAGCAGTGGGACGGGACAGGGGGCTCCTTCGACCCTCCACTTT. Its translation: CASSGTGQGAPSTLHF. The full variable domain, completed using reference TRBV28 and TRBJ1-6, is DVKVTQSSRYLVKRTGEKVFLECVQDMDHENMFWYRQDPGLGLRLIYFSYDVKMKEKGDIPEGYSVSREKKERFSLILESASTNQTSMYLCASSGTGQGAPSTLHFGNGTRLTVT.

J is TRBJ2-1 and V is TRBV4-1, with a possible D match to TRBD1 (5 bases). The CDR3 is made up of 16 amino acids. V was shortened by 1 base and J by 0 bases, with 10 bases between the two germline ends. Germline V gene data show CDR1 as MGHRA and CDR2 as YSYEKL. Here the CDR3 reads CASSQGYRSSYNEQFF. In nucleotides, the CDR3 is TGCGCCAGCAGCCAAGGCTACAGGAGCTCCTACAATGAGCAGTTCTTC.

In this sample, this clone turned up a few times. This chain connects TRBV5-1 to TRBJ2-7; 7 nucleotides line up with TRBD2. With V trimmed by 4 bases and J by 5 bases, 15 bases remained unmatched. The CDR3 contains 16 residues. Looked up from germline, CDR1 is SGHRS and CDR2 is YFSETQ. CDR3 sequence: CASSPGGTGLGNEQYF. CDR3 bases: TGCGCCAGCAGCCCGGGAGGTACAGGTCTCGGCAACGAGCAGTACTTC.

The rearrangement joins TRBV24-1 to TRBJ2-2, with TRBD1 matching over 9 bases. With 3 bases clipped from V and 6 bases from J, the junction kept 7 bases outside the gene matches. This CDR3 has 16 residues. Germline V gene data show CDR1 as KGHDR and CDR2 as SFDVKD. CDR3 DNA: TGTGCCACCAGTGATGGGACAGGGACGGAGGCCGGGGAGCTGTTTTTT. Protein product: CATSDGTGTEAGELFF.

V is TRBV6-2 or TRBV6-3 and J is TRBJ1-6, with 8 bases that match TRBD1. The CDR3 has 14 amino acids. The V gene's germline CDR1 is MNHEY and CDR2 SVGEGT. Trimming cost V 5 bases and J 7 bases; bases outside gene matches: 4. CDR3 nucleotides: TGTGCCAGCAGTGACAGGGGCACGAATTCACCCCTCCACTTT. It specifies CASSDRGTNSPLHF.

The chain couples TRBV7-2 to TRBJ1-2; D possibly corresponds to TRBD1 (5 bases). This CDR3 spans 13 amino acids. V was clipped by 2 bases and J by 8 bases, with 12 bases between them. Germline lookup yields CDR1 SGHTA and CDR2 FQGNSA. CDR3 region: CASSLFQGLGYTF. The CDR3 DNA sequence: TGTGCCAGCAGCTTATTTCAGGGATTAGGCTACACCTTC.